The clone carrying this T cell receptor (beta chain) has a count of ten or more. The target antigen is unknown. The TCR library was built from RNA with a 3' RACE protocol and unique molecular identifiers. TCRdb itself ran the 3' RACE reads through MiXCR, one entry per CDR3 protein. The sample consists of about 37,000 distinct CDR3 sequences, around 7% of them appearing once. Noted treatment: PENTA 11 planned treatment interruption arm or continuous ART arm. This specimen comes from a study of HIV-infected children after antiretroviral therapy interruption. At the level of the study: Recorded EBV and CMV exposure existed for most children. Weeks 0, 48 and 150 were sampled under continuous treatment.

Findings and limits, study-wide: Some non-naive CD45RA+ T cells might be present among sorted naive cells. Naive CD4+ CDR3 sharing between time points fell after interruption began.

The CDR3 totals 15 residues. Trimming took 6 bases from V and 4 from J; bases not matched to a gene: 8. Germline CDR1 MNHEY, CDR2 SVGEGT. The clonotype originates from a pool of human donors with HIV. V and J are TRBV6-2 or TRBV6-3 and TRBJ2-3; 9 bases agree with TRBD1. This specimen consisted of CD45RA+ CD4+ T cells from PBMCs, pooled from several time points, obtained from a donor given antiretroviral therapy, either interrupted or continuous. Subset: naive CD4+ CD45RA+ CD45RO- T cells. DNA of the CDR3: TGTGCCAGCAGACCGACAGGGGGACTCGCAGATACGCAGTATTTT. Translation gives CASRPTGGLADTQYF.